These 13 T cell receptor beta chains came from one sample sequenced in a study of tumor-infiltrating lymphocytes in primary liver carcinoma. Production of TCR beta cDNA used 500 ng total RNA together with a constant-region primer. It was through three nested multiplex PCR rounds of slightly modified ARM-PCR that TCR beta libraries arose. Primers for the first two PCR rounds were TRBV1-TRBV30 forward primers and a C-beta reverse primer (approximately 9 cycles per round). MiXCR, applied by TCRdb to the multiplex PCR reads, yields one record per CDR3 protein. The sample records almost 200,000 distinct CDR3 sequences, about 61% being singletons. The blood RNA (from unsorted whole blood) was obtained, and germline DNA was also extracted. Specimen: peripheral blood. The source is a woman aged 55-70 years with primary liver carcinoma and hepatitis B virus infection.

Notes on this clonotype: Lacking the conserved final phenylalanine or tryptophan, this CDR3 likely reflects a read error. The chain employs TRBV11-2 and TRBJ2-1; 7 bases are shared with TRBD2. This CDR3 comprises 18 residues. Germline lookup yields CDR1 SGHAT and CDR2 FQNNGV. The ends lost 0 bases at V and 3 bases at J; junction bases unmatched: 11. Written as DNA, the CDR3 is TGTGCCAGCAGCTTAGAGTCGAGCGGGACTTTATTCTACAATGAGCAGTTCCTC. It specifies CASSLESSGTLFYNEQFL.

Details on this clonotype: This may come from a read error, since a much larger clone is one base off. The V and J genes are TRBV5-1 and TRBJ2-7; the D is unclear. V was pared by 4 bases and J by 3 bases, with 11 bases between. This CDR3 comprises 13 residues. Looked up from germline, CDR1 is SGHRS and CDR2 is YFSETQ. CDR3 nucleotides: TGCGCCAGCAGCGGCTGGAGCGACTACGAGCAGTACTTC. Protein sequence: CASSGWSDYEQYF.

The chain carries TRBV11-3 and TRBJ2-1, with TRBD2 identical over 8 bases. Germline CDR1 reads SGHNT; CDR2 reads YENEEA. The CDR3 spans 14 residues. CDR3 loop: CGIKRAGVGNEQFF. In DNA form, the CDR3 reads TGTGGCATCAAAAGAGCGGGAGTCGGCAATGAGCAGTTCTTC.

In the case of this clonotype: This may stem from a read error, because a much larger clone lies one nucleotide away. This rearrangement joins TRBV5-4 to TRBJ2-1; 8 bases agree with TRBD2. The V and J ends lost 4 bases and 8 bases, in that order; junction bases with no gene match: 11. This CDR3 has 15 residues. Germline-derived CDR1 and CDR2 are SGHNT and YYREEE (reference sequence). The CDR3 protein is CASSPSGGTGDEQFF. The CDR3 DNA is TGTGCCAGCAGCCCCTCGGGGGGGACGGGCGATGAGCAGTTCTTC.

The chain links TRBV7-9 to TRBJ1-1; D not resolved. V lost 1 base and J 1 base, leaving 7 bases between the germline ends. The CDR3 has 14 residues. Germline CDR1 reads SEHNR; CDR2 reads FQNEAQ (reference sequence). Here the CDR3 DNA reads TGTGCCAGCAGCTTAGAATCCAGGAACACTGAAGCTTTCTTT. Protein product: CASSLESRNTEAFF.

This clonotype was observed at least ten times. Here the CDR3 reads CASSLGAPYYNEQFF. The CDR3 DNA is TGTGCCAGCAGCTTAGGGGCGCCTTATTACAATGAGCAGTTCTTC. The rearrangement uses TRBV11-2 and TRBJ2-1; D gene ambiguous. Germline values: CDR1 SGHAT, CDR2 FQNNGV. Trimming stripped 1 base from V and 4 bases from J, with 11 bases between. The CDR3 sequence is 15 residues long.

This chain links TRBV28 with TRBJ1-2; 9 nucleotides line up with TRBD1. CDR1 is MDHEN, CDR2 SYDVKM, per germline. The length of the CDR3 is 17 residues. With V trimmed by 7 bases and J by 5 bases, 17 bases remained unmatched. The CDR3 sequence: CASNPGTGPERRYGYTF. In nucleotides, the CDR3 is TGTGCCAGCAATCCGGGGACAGGGCCTGAAAGGAGGTATGGCTACACCTTC.

About this clonotype: A read error may explain this, as a much larger clone is one base away. The chain recombines TRBV14 with TRBJ2-7, with TRBD1 matching over 12 bases. CDR3 length equals 17 residues. Germline V lookup: CDR1 SGHDN, CDR2 FVKESK. The V gene end was trimmed by 5 bases and the J gene end by 9 bases; junction bases not matched to a gene: 17. For the CDR3, the DNA is TGTGCCAGCAGCAAATACGAGGGACAGGGGGCTCTCCAGGCGCAGTACTTC. This gives the protein CASSKYEGQGALQAQYF.

In the case of this clonotype: A read error is possible here, since a much larger clone lies one base away. The rearrangement links TRBV12-3 or TRBV12-4 to TRBJ2-5; D unresolved. The CDR3 loop spans 11 amino acids. V gave up 3 bases and J gave up 9 bases, with 8 bases separating them. The CDR3 DNA sequence: TGTGCCAGCAGTTTCTACGAGGCCCAGTACTTC. Protein: CASSFYEAQYF.

Details on this clonotype: A clone one base away is much larger, so this may be a read error. This rearrangement joins TRBV6-1 to TRBJ2-2; D possibly corresponds to TRBD1 (6 bases). Looked up from germline, CDR1 is MNHNS and CDR2 is SASEGT. This CDR3 comprises 15 residues. CDR3 sequence reads: CASSRQVPGTWELFF. CDR3 sequence (DNA): TGTGCCAGCAGCAGACAGGTGCCGGGCACCTGGGAGCTGTTTTTT.

This clonotype was found a few times. This chain joins TRBV5-8 and TRBJ2-7; 10 positions match TRBD1. This CDR3 has 15 amino acids. With V trimmed by 1 base and J by 4 bases, 5 bases remained unmatched. Per the germline V gene, CDR1 is SGHTS and CDR2 is YDEGEE. The CDR3 coding sequence is TGTGCCAGCAGCTTGTTCGGGACAGGGGTTTACGAGCAGTACTTC. It encodes CASSLFGTGVYEQYF.

This sequence joins TRBV20-1 and TRBJ1-5; D possibly corresponds to TRBD1 (5 bases). Trimming removed 6 bases from V and 0 bases from J, with 15 bases in between. This CDR3 comprises 15 residues. Germline V CDR1 and CDR2: DFQATT, SNEGSKA (reference sequence). This CDR3 is CSACGGVYSNQPQHF. Written as DNA, the CDR3 is TGCAGTGCGTGCGGAGGGGTTTATAGCAATCAGCCCCAGCATTTT.

Comment on this clonotype: A junction end diverges from the germline sequence, so it may reflect a read error. The CDR3 spells CASSLMQEWGEHFF. CDR3 bases: TGTGCCAGCAGCTTAATGCAGGAGTGGGGTGAGCACTTCTTC. The chain carries TRBV11-2 and TRBJ2-1; D is uncertain. The CDR3 runs 14 residues. Germline loops: CDR1 SGHAT, CDR2 FQNNGV.